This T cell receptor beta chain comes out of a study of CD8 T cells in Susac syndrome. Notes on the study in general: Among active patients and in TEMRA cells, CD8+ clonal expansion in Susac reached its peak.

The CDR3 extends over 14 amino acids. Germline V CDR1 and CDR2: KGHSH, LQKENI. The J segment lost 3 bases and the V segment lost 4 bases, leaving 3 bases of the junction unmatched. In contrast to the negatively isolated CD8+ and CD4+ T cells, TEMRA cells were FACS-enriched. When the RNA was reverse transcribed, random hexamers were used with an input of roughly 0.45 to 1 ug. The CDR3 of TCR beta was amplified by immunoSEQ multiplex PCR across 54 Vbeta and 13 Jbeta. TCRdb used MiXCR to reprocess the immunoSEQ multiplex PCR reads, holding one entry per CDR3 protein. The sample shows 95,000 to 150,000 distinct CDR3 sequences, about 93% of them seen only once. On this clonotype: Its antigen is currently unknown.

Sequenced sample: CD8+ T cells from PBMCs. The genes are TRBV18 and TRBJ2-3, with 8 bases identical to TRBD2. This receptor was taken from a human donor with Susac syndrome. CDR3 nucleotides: TGTGCCAGCTCACTCGGGGGGGCAACAGATACGCAGTATTTT. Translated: CASSLGGATDTQYF.